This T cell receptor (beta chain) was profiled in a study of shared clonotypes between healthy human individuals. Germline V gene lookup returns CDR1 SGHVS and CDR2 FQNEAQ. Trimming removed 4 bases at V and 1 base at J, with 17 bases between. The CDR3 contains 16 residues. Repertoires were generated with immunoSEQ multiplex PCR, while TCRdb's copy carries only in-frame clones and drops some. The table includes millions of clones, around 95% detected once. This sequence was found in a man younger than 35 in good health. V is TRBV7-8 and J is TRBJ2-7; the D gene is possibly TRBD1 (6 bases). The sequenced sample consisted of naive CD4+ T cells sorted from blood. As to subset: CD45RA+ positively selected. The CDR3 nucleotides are TGTGCCAGCAGCTCCCCTACCGGGACATCGTCCTACGAGCAGTACTTC. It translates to CASSSPTGTSSYEQYF.